A single T cell receptor beta chain is shown here with its context. This record comes from a study of control samples from healthy donors and cancer patients. V dropped 1 base and J dropped 6 bases, with 6 bases sitting between them. This CDR3 contains 13 residues. Germline lookup yields CDR1 MGHDK and CDR2 SYGVNS. TCRdb's copy holds only in-frame clones and misses some; the assay was immunoSEQ multiplex PCR. The table includes under 450,000 clones, 90% detected once. This clonotype originated in a man aged 35-49 years with head and neck cancer. The sequenced sample was PBMCs. The chain employs TRBV25-1 and TRBJ2-2; no clear D gene. CDR3 bases: TGTGCCAGCAGTGAATTCCAAGCCGGGGAGCTGTTTTTT. It encodes CASSEFQAGELFF.